This T cell receptor (beta chain) was profiled in a study of shared clonotypes between healthy human individuals. Findings and limits, study-wide: Clonotype sharing across several donors was observed for around 5.1% of naive CD4 clonotypes.

Per germline, CDR1 MNHNS and CDR2 SASEGT. V shed 4 bases and J 5 bases; nucleotides not matched to a gene: 14. The CDR3 is 17 amino acids. Of note for this clone: Its matching antigen is unknown.

Only Caucasian adults living in Nashville, Tennessee served as donors. Measured with immunoSEQ multiplex PCR; TCRdb has only the in-frame clones, and not every one. Among about 1.1 million clones listed, 75% to 85% were seen once. The chain couples TRBV6-1 to TRBJ2-5, with TRBD2 matching 9 bases. The sample comprised memory CD4+ T cells from PBMCs. Subset here: CD45RA-negative fraction. The sequence derives from a man aged 18-30 years in good health. Some clones in this sample may be carry-over from other donors' samples. The CDR3 DNA is TGTGCCAGCAGTGTGATCCTAGCGGGGTCTTTTCAGGAGACCCAGTACTTC. It is translated as CASSVILAGSFQETQYF.